This T cell receptor beta chain was found in a study of Graves' ophthalmopathy and Graves' hyperthyroidism. CDR3 length: 15 residues. The germline gives CDR1 SNHLY, CDR2 FYNNEI. Trimming stripped 0 bases from V and 2 bases from J, with 10 bases between. Scientists amplified the TCR beta CDR3 regions from RNA transcripts. The first-round RT-PCR employed HTBI primers together with the Qiagen OneStep RT-PCR kit. A multiplex PCR was then performed as the second round. TCRdb used MiXCR to reprocess the multiplex PCR reads, holding one entry per CDR3 protein. The data contain under 200,000 distinct CDR3 sequences, under 40% of them seen just once; the ten biggest clones take up around 5.5%. Concerning this clonotype: The antigen is undetermined.

Moderate-to-severe activity, CAS at least 3, NOSPECS at least 4 and duration under 3 months characterized donors with ophthalmopathy. Study conclusions and caveats: Blood shared most expanded thyroid clonotypes above 0.001 frequency. Ophthalmopathy versus stable hyperthyroidism: 13-signature model gave about 87% sensitivity, 65% to 82% specificity.

Sequenced sample: peripheral blood. This clonotype was sampled from a woman between 40 and 50 years old with Graves' ophthalmopathy. The chain has TRBV2 and TRBJ2-5; D ambiguous. Here the CDR3 reads CASSEAAVEQETQYF. The CDR3 DNA sequence: TGTGCCAGCAGTGAAGCCGCGGTAGAGCAAGAGACCCAGTACTTC.